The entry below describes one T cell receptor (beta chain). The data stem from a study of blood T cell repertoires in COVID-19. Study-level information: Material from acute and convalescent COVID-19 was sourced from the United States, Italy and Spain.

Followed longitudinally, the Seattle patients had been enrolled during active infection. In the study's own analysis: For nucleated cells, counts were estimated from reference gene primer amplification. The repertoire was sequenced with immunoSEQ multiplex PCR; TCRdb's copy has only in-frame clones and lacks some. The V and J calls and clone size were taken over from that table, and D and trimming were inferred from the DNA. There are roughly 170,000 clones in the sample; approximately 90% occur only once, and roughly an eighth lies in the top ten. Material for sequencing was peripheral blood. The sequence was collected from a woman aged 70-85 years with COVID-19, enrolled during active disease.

CDR3 DNA: TGTGCCAGCAGTGCGAGTCGCTCCTATAATTCACCCCTCCACTTT. Residues: CASSASRSYNSPLHF. V and J are TRBV6-4 and TRBJ1-6; D is undetermined. Trimming removed 4 bases from V and 0 bases from J, with 7 bases in between. This CDR3 has 15 amino acids. The germline gives CDR1 MRHNA, CDR2 SNTAGT.